These T cell receptor beta chains were read from a single sample in a study of control samples from healthy donors and cancer patients. Sequencing used immunoSEQ multiplex PCR; TCRdb keeps in-frame clones, though not all of them. The repertoire has tens of thousands of clones, approximately 84% of them found once; the top ten carry approximately 38%. Sequenced: PBMCs. These receptors were collected from a man aged 65-85 years with lung cancer. The CDR3 runs from the conserved cysteine through the conserved F or W. Each record gives: J gene, V gene, CDR3 protein.

TRBJ2-3 TRBV4-3 CASSQVSNRNTDTQYF
TRBJ2-3 TRBV14 CASSRTGTYSSTDTQYF
TRBJ2-7 TRBV19 CATTRDPLGEQYF
TRBJ2-2 TRBV7-7 CASSPRIGSTGELFF
TRBJ1-5 TRBV19 CASSIPTGAGNQPQHF
TRBJ1-3 TRBV14 CASSHPPEASSGNTIYF
TRBJ2-1 TRBV6-6 CASSYMGLGGNEQFF
TRBJ2-6 TRBV6-5 CASLRNGANVLTF
TRBJ1-4 TRBV27 CASSPRGRASVKLFF
TRBJ2-7 TRBV6-6 CASTPGQGIYEQYF
TRBJ2-3 TRBV14 CASSNRLAGRTDTQYF
TRBJ1-1 TRBV19 CATTVNTEAFF
TRBJ1-4 TRBV12-5 CASGLSTGEVEKLFF
TRBJ1-4 TRBV18 CASSADRSTNEKLFF
TRBJ2-5 TRBV5-6 CASSYSGGGETQYF
TRBJ2-2 TRBV19 CASRERTNTGELFF
TRBJ2-1 TRBV29-1 CSGGTGSYNEQFF
TRBJ1-5 TRBV5-5 CASSLYADAFSNQPQHF
TRBJ1-4 TRBV28 CASSLRAGGSLIEKLFF
TRBJ2-7 TRBV5-4 CASSLPGAYEQYF
TRBJ2-5 TRBV5-3 CARSFCVYQETQYF
TRBJ2-3 TRBV5-1 CASHPGAGAAATQYF
TRBJ1-3 TRBV28 CASSLPLTGSGNTIYF
TRBJ1-5 TRBV4-1 CASSQAASYQPQHF
TRBJ1-1 TRBV19 CASRDNQGNEAFF
TRBJ2-2 TRBV3-1/TRBV3-2 CASSRLAGVKGELFF
TRBJ2-1 TRBV6-5 CASRKRGGTYNEQFF
TRBJ1-1 TRBV30 CAWSLQGPTEAFF
TRBJ1-1 TRBV19 CASSIGGNTEAFF
TRBJ1-3 TRBV9 CASRTDSPFGNTIYF
TRBJ1-3 TRBV6-2/TRBV6-3 CASSTGQFSGNTIYF
TRBJ1-2 TRBV7-2 CASSSMTAVYGYTF